This TCR beta chain was sequenced for a study of T-cell reconstitution after alpha-beta-depleted transplantation in children. This clonotype was observed many times. Unique molecular identifiers featured in how the TCRbeta library was prepared. TCRdb reprocessed the PCR reads via MiXCR and lists one record per CDR3 protein. The sample has approximately 520,000 distinct CDR3 sequences, about an eighth seen once. The germline V gene has CDR1 SGHTA and CDR2 FQGNSA. There are 15 residues in the CDR3. The V end was cut by 1 base, the J end by 3 bases, with 9 bases between. The chain is built from TRBV7-2 and TRBJ2-2; no clear D. The receptor was derived from a female patient aged 2 to 10 who had a stem cell transplant for aplastic anemia, so the T cells may come from the graft donor. Sequences were derived from PBMCs, mostly from graft donor cells, sampled 180 days after TCRalphabeta/CD19-depleted stem cell transplant. CDR3 nucleotide sequence: TGTGCCAGCAGCTTAGGCATGGCGGACACCGGGGAGCTGTTTTTT. Translation: CASSLGMADTGELFF.